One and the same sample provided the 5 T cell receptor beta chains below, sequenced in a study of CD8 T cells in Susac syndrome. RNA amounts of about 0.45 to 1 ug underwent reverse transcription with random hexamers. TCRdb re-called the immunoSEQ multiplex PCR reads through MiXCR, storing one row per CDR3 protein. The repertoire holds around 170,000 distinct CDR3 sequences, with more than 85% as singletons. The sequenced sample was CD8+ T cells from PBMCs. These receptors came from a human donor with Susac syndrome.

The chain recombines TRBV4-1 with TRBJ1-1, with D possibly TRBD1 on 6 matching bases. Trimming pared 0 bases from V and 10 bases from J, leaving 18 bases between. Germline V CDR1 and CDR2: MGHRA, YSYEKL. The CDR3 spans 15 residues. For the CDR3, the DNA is TGCGCCAGCAGCCAAGATCACCAGGGAGGAGGGGGAGCTTTCTTT. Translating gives CASSQDHQGGGGAFF.

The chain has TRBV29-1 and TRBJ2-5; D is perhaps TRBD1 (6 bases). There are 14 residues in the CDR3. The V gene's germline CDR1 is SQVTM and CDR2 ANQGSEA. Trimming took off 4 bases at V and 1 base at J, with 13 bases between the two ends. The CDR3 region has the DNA TGCAGCGTTGTTCCCCTGGACAGCCAAGAGACCCAGTACTTC. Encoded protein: CSVVPLDSQETQYF.

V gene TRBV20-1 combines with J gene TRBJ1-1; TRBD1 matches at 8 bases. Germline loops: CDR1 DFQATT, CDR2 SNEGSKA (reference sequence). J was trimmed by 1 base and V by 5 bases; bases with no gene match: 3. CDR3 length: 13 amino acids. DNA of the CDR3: TGCAGTGCTGAGACAGGGGAGAACACTGAAGCTTTCTTT. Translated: CSAETGENTEAFF.

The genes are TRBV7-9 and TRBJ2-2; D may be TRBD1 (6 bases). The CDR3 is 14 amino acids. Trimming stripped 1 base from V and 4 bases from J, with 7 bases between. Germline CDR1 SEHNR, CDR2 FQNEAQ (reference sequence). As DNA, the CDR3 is TGTGCCAGCAGCTTAGTACAGGGCACCGGGGAGCTGTTTTTT. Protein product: CASSLVQGTGELFF.

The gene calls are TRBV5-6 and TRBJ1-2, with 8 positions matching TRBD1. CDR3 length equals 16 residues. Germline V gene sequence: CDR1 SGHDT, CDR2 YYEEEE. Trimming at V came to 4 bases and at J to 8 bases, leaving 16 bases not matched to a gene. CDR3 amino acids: CASSPGQVTYERGYTF. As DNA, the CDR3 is TGTGCCAGCAGCCCGGGACAGGTGACCTATGAACGGGGCTACACCTTC.